The rows below give T cell receptor beta chains drawn from one sample of a study of kidney transplant recipient with SARS-CoV-2 infection. MiXCR was run by TCRdb on the reads, yielding one entry per CDR3 protein. The sample has fewer than 250,000 distinct CDR3 sequences, 25% to 35% seen once. The sequenced sample was a blood sample, obtained at baseline and on day 111 from a kidney transplant recipient. Every receptor here comes from a male patient aged 25-45 years who had COVID-19 and was a kidney transplant recipient. The T cells may partly be graft donor cells. Each CDR3 is given without its conserved first and last residue.

>TRBJ2-1|TRBV29-1
SVGGRSYNEQF
>TRBJ2-5|TRBV4-1
ASSQGPTGRRPGIQETQY
>TRBJ1-1|TRBV5-1
ASSLGTLGTEAF
>TRBJ1-2|TRBV4-1
ASSQDRGSPGYT
>TRBJ1-2|TRBV7-2
ASSVSNRDGKTYGYT
>TRBJ1-2|TRBV6-1
ASSDGRECRKTYGYT
>TRBJ1-3|TRBV11-2
ASSLGVTSSGNTIY
>TRBJ1-2|TRBV27
ASSFAGGRGGYT
>TRBJ2-7|TRBV10-3
AIKQASSYEQY
>TRBJ2-7|TRBV30
AWSPTSYEQY
>TRBJ2-1|TRBV20-1
SADGTSGAPIYNEQF
>TRBJ1-2|TRBV12-3/TRBV12-4
ASSSVSSFRKTYGYT
>TRBJ2-6|TRBV11-2
ASSELRLGIRSGANVLT
>TRBJ2-7|TRBV19
ASSSGTSFSSYEQY
>TRBJ1-4|TRBV3-1
ASSPRSTNEKLF
>TRBJ2-6|TRBV19
ASSRGTGDPGANVLT
>TRBJ2-2|TRBV4-3
ASSQVTGANTGELF
>TRBJ1-2|TRBV11-1
ASSSEHIVGENYGYT
>TRBJ1-3|TRBV20-1
SARNGNSGNTIY
>TRBJ1-2|TRBV19
ASSTIQTNRETYGYT
>TRBJ1-5|TRBV3-1
ASSEGVQPQH
>TRBJ1-2|TRBV5-1
ASRERSVRKTYGYT
>TRBJ2-7|TRBV7-6
ASSLVPRFEREQY
>TRBJ2-5|TRBV3-1
ASSSNFPISFSETQY
>TRBJ1-2|TRBV7-3
ASSGQQDARKTYGYT
>TRBJ1-2|TRBV23-1
ASSKVRLRRKTYGYT
>TRBJ2-6|TRBV27
ASSTSGANVLT
>TRBJ1-1|TRBV5-1
ASSLSFMNTEAF
>TRBJ2-2|TRBV4-2
ASSRQEGLAGAGGELF
>TRBJ1-2|TRBV14
ASSQDRDRHGYT
>TRBJ2-2|TRBV30
ALQGTGELF
>TRBJ1-2|TRBV11-1
ASSLASKAGKTYGYT
>TRBJ2-7|TRBV4-1
ASSQEETSSYEQY
>TRBJ1-6|TRBV12-3/TRBV12-4
ASSYEQGASPLH
>TRBJ1-1|TRBV2
ASSRQGLGDTEAF
>TRBJ2-7|TRBV6-5
ASQRELGSSGGTYEQY
>TRBJ1-1|TRBV12-3/TRBV12-4
ASSSGAHTEAF
>TRBJ1-5|TRBV4-1
ASSQYLGTGNQPQH
>TRBJ1-2|TRBV5-3
ARGIAAVRKTYGYT
>TRBJ2-7|TRBV9
ASSVGGGDEQY
>TRBJ2-7|TRBV14
ASSQRGLLTSDSYEQY
>TRBJ1-1|TRBV7-2
ASNSGTAEWRAF
>TRBJ2-7|TRBV13
ASSSGAGAYEQY
>TRBJ2-7|TRBV28
ASSLVRGEQY
>TRBJ2-7|TRBV20-1
SAGGELPYEQY
>TRBJ2-1|TRBV2
ASTVAGGGEQF
>TRBJ1-2|TRBV2
ASLVGQGARRGMGNYGYT
>TRBJ2-1|TRBV6-5
ASSDVGQHSYNEQF
>TRBJ1-2|TRBV5-1
ASPASSVRKTYGYT
>TRBJ1-2|TRBV10-2
ASSKYATSRKTYGYT
>TRBJ2-7|TRBV4-3
ASSPHPGSYEQY
>TRBJ2-6|TRBV19
ASSIVRSSGANVLT
>TRBJ2-6|TRBV19
ASSMGGTGANVLT